This T cell receptor beta chain is from a study of cytomegalovirus exposure and HLA in healthy donors. Across the whole study: It was reported in a later analysis that the same platform had been used for the 90 to 150 validation repertoires as for the approximately 700 first-cohort repertoires.

Trimming took 4 bases from V and 0 from J, leaving 10 bases between them. The CDR3 consists of 14 residues. From germline, CDR1 is SQVTM and CDR2 ANQGSEA. Sequenced by immunoSEQ multiplex PCR; TCRdb stores in-frame clones only, minus some. The sample holds roughly 330,000 clones; around 87% are singletons and the top ten take roughly 1.2%. Sequencing was performed on PBMCs. This chain joins TRBV29-1 and TRBJ2-1; D remains unclear. The clonotype was recovered from a woman under 40 in good health and CMV-seropositive. This chain's CDR3 is CSVALDLSYNEQFF. In DNA, the CDR3 is TGCAGCGTTGCCCTGGACCTCTCCTACAATGAGCAGTTCTTC.